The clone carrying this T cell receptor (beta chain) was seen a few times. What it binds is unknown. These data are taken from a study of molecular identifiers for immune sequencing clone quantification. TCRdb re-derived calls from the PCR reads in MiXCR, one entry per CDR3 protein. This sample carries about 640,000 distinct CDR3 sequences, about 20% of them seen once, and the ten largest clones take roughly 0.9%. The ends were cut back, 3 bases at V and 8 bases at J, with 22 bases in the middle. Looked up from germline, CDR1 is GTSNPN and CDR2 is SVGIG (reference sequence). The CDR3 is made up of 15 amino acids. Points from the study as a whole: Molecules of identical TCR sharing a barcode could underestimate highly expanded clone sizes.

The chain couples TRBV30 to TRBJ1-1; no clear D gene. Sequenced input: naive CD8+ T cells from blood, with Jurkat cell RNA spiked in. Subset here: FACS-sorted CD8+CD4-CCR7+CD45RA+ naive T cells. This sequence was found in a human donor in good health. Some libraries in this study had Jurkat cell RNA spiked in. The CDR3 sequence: CAWRPPRAPAWEAFF. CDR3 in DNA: TGTGCCTGGAGGCCCCCTCGGGCACCCGCCTGGGAAGCTTTCTTT.